Listed here are 16 T cell receptor beta chains from one sample, sequenced in a study of cytomegalovirus exposure and HLA in healthy donors. The PCR had 60 Vbeta and 13 Jbeta primers. Assay used: immunoSEQ multiplex PCR; TCRdb lists only in-frame clones, some missing. The sample includes roughly 120,000 clones, under 85% of them seen just once. Source material: PBMCs. The origin of the receptors is a woman in her 50s in good health and CMV-seropositive.

The chain uses TRBV10-3 and TRBJ2-7, with D possibly being TRBD1 (6 bases). Germline CDR1 ENHRY, CDR2 SYGVKD. The CDR3 contains 18 residues. V dropped 0 bases and J dropped 3 bases, with 21 bases sitting between them. The CDR3 nucleotides read TGTGCCATCAGTGAGTCGGGCGTATTTAGGGGGAGAAGCTACGAGCAGTACTTC. Translating it yields CAISESGVFRGRSYEQYF.

For the CDR3, the DNA is TGTGCCAGCAGTCGCGGGACAGCCGACAATGAGCAGTTCTTC. It yields the protein CASSRGTADNEQFF. The chain is built from TRBV6-6 and TRBJ2-1, with D possibly TRBD1 on 7 matching bases. From germline, CDR1 is MNHNY and CDR2 SVGAGI (reference sequence). CDR3 length: 14 residues. V was cut by 5 bases and J by 5 bases, with 13 bases left in between.

V usage is TRBV7-8 and J usage is TRBJ1-3; D possibly corresponds to TRBD1 (5 bases). V lost 4 bases to trimming and J lost 3 bases, with 19 bases between them. CDR1 is SGHVS and CDR2 is FQNEAQ in the germline V gene. This CDR3 comprises 17 residues. The CDR3, as DNA: TGTGCCAGCAGCTCCCACAGGATAGGGGTCTTTGGAAACACCATATATTTT. It translates to CASSSHRIGVFGNTIYF. The full variable domain, its missing parts supplied by reference TRBV7-8 and TRBJ1-3, is GAGVSQSPRYKVAKRGQDVALRCDPISGHVSLFWYQQALGQGPEFLTYFQNEAQLDKSGLPSDRFFAERPEGSVSTLKIQRTQQEDSAVYLCASSSHRIGVFGNTIYFGEGSWLTVV.

The V and J genes are TRBV7-2 and TRBJ1-2; D not certain. The CDR3 covers 16 residues. CDR1 is SGHTA and CDR2 is FQGNSA in the germline V gene. Trimming cost V 8 bases and J 2 bases, with 21 bases left between them. The CDR3: CASFLVTAYQNYGYTF. For the CDR3, the DNA is TGTGCCAGCTTCCTAGTGACGGCGTATCAAAACTATGGCTACACCTTC.

The chain links TRBV11-3 to TRBJ2-5; 7 bases fit TRBD1. Germline CDR1 is SGHNT and CDR2 is YENEEA. After removal of 6 bases from V and 2 bases from J, the junction contained 6 bases not matched to a gene. This CDR3 is built from 14 residues. DNA of the CDR3: TGTGCCAGCAGTCCTACGGGACAGCAAGAGACCCAGTACTTC. It specifies CASSPTGQQETQYF.

This clone has only a few counts. V is TRBV6-6 and J is TRBJ1-4; TRBD1 is a possible D gene (6 bases). Germline values: CDR1 MNHNY, CDR2 SVGAGI (reference sequence). The V end was cut by 6 bases, the J end by 7 bases, with 21 bases between. The CDR3 runs 16 residues. CDR3 loop: CASSKKQGPQGEKLFF. The CDR3 coding sequence is TGTGCCAGCAGCAAGAAACAGGGCCCACAGGGTGAAAAACTGTTTTTT.

V and J are TRBV19 and TRBJ1-6; tentative D call: TRBD1 (5 bases). With 4 bases removed from V and 14 bases from J, the gap between germline ends came to 21 bases. Germline CDR1 and CDR2: LNHDA and SQIVND (reference sequence). The CDR3 has 15 residues. CDR3 amino acids: CASSKTEIPSATLHF. The CDR3 nucleotides are TGTGCCAGTAGTAAGACAGAAATCCCTAGCGCTACCCTCCACTTT. The complete variable domain, with remaining parts taken from reference TRBV19 and TRBJ1-6, reads DGGITQSPKYLFRKEGQNVTLSCEQNLNHDAMYWYRQDPGQGLRLIYYSQIVNDFQKGDIAEGYSVSREKKESFPLTVTSAQKNPTAFYLCASSKTEIPSATLHFGNGTRLTVT.

A note on this clone: This sample includes further DNA sequences coding for the same CDR3. The chain links TRBV10-3 to TRBJ1-2; 9 bases line up with TRBD1. V was pared by 6 bases and J by 5 bases, with 7 bases of the junction left unmatched. Germline V gene lookup returns CDR1 ENHRY and CDR2 SYGVKD. The CDR3 sequence is 14 residues long. The CDR3 DNA reads as TGTGCCATCAGCCCGGGACAGGGAAGTTATGGCTACACCTTC. It codes for CAISPGQGSYGYTF.

The V call is TRBV11-2, the J call TRBJ2-5; D is unresolved. CDR3 size: 13 residues. Trimming cost V 2 bases and J 3 bases, with 7 bases left between them. The V gene's germline CDR1 is SGHAT and CDR2 FQNNGV. The CDR3 protein is CASSLNQKETQYF. CDR3 coding DNA: TGTGCCAGCAGCTTAAACCAGAAAGAGACCCAGTACTTC.

A note on this clone: Other DNA sequences in the same sample also yield this CDR3. V gene TRBV2 combines with J gene TRBJ1-2; 10 bases align to TRBD1. The CDR3 totals 15 residues. The germline CDR1 and CDR2 sequences are SNHLY and FYNNEI. J lost 4 bases, V lost 6 bases, and 8 bases had no gene match. This CDR3 reads CASSGGGQGTYGYTF. The DNA of the CDR3 is TGTGCCAGCAGCGGGGGGGGACAGGGGACCTATGGCTACACCTTC.

The rearrangement links TRBV29-1 to TRBJ1-4; D gene ambiguous. CDR3 length: 13 amino acids. Per germline, CDR1 SQVTM and CDR2 ANQGSEA. Trimming removed 3 bases at V and 1 base at J, with 6 bases between. CDR3 in amino acids: CSVDTGTNEKLFF. In DNA form, the CDR3 reads TGCAGCGTTGACACGGGAACTAATGAAAAACTGTTTTTT.

This chain joins TRBV19 and TRBJ1-2; the match to TRBD1 covers 8 bases. CDR3 size: 13 residues. CDR1 and CDR2 (germline): LNHDA, SQIVND (reference sequence). With V trimmed by 3 bases and J by 7 bases, 4 bases remained unmatched. Here the CDR3 reads CASSIETGAGYTF. CDR3 DNA: TGTGCCAGTAGTATCGAGACAGGGGCTGGCTACACCTTC.

The J gene is TRBJ2-3, the V gene TRBV6-1; no clear D gene. This CDR3 region has 15 residues. Germline CDR1 reads MNHNS; CDR2 reads SASEGT. The ends were cut back, 1 base at V and 2 bases at J, with 10 bases in the middle. CDR3 in amino acids: CASSEVASYTDTQYF. The CDR3 nucleotides read TGTGCCAGCAGTGAAGTCGCCAGTTACACAGATACGCAGTATTTT.

The rearrangement links TRBV9 to TRBJ1-6; 7 positions match TRBD1. CDR3 length: 17 amino acids. Germline lookup yields CDR1 SGDLS and CDR2 YYNGEE. With 0 bases clipped from V and 6 bases from J, the junction kept 9 bases outside the gene matches. In DNA, the CDR3 is TGTGCCAGCAGCGTAGCTAGCACAGGGGAAGTTAATTCACCCCTCCACTTT. Encoded protein: CASSVASTGEVNSPLHF.

This clone was seen only once. In nucleotides, the CDR3 is TGTGCCACCAGCAGAGATTTTGGGGCTCACAATGAGCAGTTCTTC. Translated, it gives CATSRDFGAHNEQFF. The genes are TRBV15 and TRBJ2-1; tentatively, D is TRBD1 (5 bases). The CDR3 length is 15 residues. Per the germline V gene, CDR1 is LNHNV and CDR2 is YYDKDF (reference sequence). Deletions cut 0 bases from V and 5 bases from J, with 11 bases between.

The chain links TRBV11-2 to TRBJ2-5; 12 nucleotides line up with TRBD2. Trimming cost V 0 bases and J 3 bases; bases outside gene matches: 8. The CDR3 length is 18 residues. Looked up from germline, CDR1 is SGHAT and CDR2 is FQNNGV. DNA for the CDR3: TGTGCCAGCAGCTTAGAGCACCTAGCGGGGGGGGAAGAAGAGACCCAGTACTTC. It specifies CASSLEHLAGGEEETQYF. Full variable domain (remainder filled in from reference TRBV11-2 and TRBJ2-5): EAGVAQSPRYKIIEKRQSVAFWCNPISGHATLYWYQQILGQGPKLLIQFQNNGVVDDSQLPKDRFSAERLKGVDSTLKIQPAKLEDSAVYLCASSLEHLAGGEEETQYFGPGTRLLVL.